The T cell receptor (beta chain) described here comes from a study of technical replicates of blood from a handful of donors. Looked up from germline, CDR1 is SGHTA and CDR2 is FQGNSA. This CDR3 has 16 amino acids. V dropped 4 bases and J dropped 5; count of bases not matched to a gene: 6. Clones were sequenced by immunoSEQ multiplex PCR, and TCRdb holds only the in-frame ones, with some missing. The table lists around 98,000 clones, approximately 96% of them singletons, with approximately 0.2% in the top ten. The clonotype was recovered from a human donor in good health. Sequenced input: T cells isolated from PBMCs. The rearrangement joins TRBV7-2 to TRBJ2-5; 14 nucleotides line up with TRBD2. The CDR3 sequence is CASSYRLAGGLETQYF. For the CDR3, the DNA is TGTGCCAGCAGCTACAGACTAGCGGGGGGGCTGGAGACCCAGTACTTC. The whole variable domain, filled in from reference TRBV7-2 and TRBJ2-5, reads GAGVSQSPSNKVTEKGKDVELRCDPISGHTALYWYRQSLGQGLEFLIYFQGNSAPDKSGLPSDRFSAERTGGSVSTLTIQRTQQEDSAVYLCASSYRLAGGLETQYFGPGTRLLVL.